This TCR beta chain comes out of a study of blood T cell repertoires in COVID-19. Study context: The United States, Italy and Spain were the sources of the acute and convalescent COVID-19 samples.

In the study's own analysis: Amplification of reference gene primers provided the estimated nucleated cell counts. Clones were read by immunoSEQ multiplex PCR, and TCRdb kept only the in-frame ones, dropping some. V and J calls and clone size come straight from that table; D and trimming were deduced from the DNA. The sample carries roughly 200,000 clones, nearly 90% recorded once. This clonotype was sampled from a woman younger than 30 who had recovered from COVID-19. Sequencing was carried out using peripheral blood.

CDR3 coding DNA: TGCGCCAGCAGCCAAAACCACCGACAGGGGGTAGGCGAGCAGTACTTC. Translating it yields CASSQNHRQGVGEQYF. The rearrangement uses TRBV4-1 and TRBJ2-7, with 9 bases fitting TRBD1. J lost 6 bases, V lost 2 bases, and 11 bases had no gene match. Germline loops: CDR1 MGHRA, CDR2 YSYEKL. The CDR3 runs 16 residues.